The text below deals with one TCR beta chain. Antigen unknown. Measured with immunoSEQ multiplex PCR; TCRdb has only the in-frame clones, and not every one. The table has around 30,000 clones, 84% seen once. The sample belongs to a study of OX40 agonist ivuxolimab in advanced cancers. Study at large: Three patients responded partially, comprising one with hepatocellular carcinoma and two with cutaneous melanoma.

Germline assignment: CDR1 SGDLS and CDR2 YYNGEE. The CDR3 extends over 15 amino acids. Trimming cost V 4 bases and J 2 bases; bases outside gene matches: 8. Notes on the study in general: What antigens the expanded peripheral T cells recognized was never established. Both blood CD4+ and CD8+ T cells showed clonal growth by week 6 at 0.1 to 3.0 mg/kg.

The TCR originated in an adult with an advanced solid tumor such as melanoma, head and neck, liver or kidney cancer. This chain uses TRBV9 with TRBJ2-5; 7 bases align to TRBD2. This material consisted of CD4+ or CD8+ T cells sorted from blood, taken in a trial of the OX40 agonist ivuxolimab. CDR3 amino acids: CASSPSGAVQETQYF. In DNA form, the CDR3 reads TGTGCCAGCAGCCCGAGCGGGGCCGTTCAAGAGACCCAGTACTTC.